The T cell receptor (beta chain) under discussion was sequenced for a study of blood T cells in healthy people across ages. Trimming shortened V by 6 bases and J by 6 bases, and 12 bases separated the two germline ends. Looked up from germline, CDR1 is MNHEY and CDR2 is SVGEGT. This CDR3 contains 12 residues. A second PCR, run for about 7 to 11 cycles, used a sample-barcoded 5' primer plus a J-beta primer mix. A template-switch adaptor with 12 random nucleotides tagged each cDNA molecule. TCRdb redid the calling of the 5' RACE reads with MiXCR, one entry per CDR3 protein. The sample lists hundreds of thousands of distinct CDR3 sequences, about three fifths occurring once.

Sequences were obtained from blood. The chain links TRBV6-2 or TRBV6-3 to TRBJ2-7, with D possibly matching TRBD1 (5 bases). The clonotype originates from a man aged 25 to 40 in good health. In nucleotides, the CDR3 is TGTGCCAGCAGCGGAGCAGGGATCGAGCAGTACTTC. Amino acids: CASSGAGIEQYF.